This T cell receptor beta chain was sequenced during a study of T cell responses to AZD1222 COVID-19 vaccine. Using immunoSEQ multiplex PCR, the repertoire was profiled, and TCRdb retains in-frame clones only, with some absent. The sample lists about 150,000 clones; roughly 90% were seen once. Study results and caveats: At baseline, seropositivity was found in only a handful of AZD1222 recipients. As reported, nearly half of all spike-specific TCRs target variant regions that are unmutated.

The CDR3 runs to 13 residues. V was shortened by 4 bases and J by 3 bases, with 11 bases between the two germline ends. The germline V gene encodes CDR1 SGHRS and CDR2 YFSETQ. On this clone itself: Its antigen is not known.

This TCR was sampled from an adult who received the AZD1222 COVID-19 vaccine. The V call is TRBV5-1, the J call TRBJ2-7; a weak D match, TRBD1 (5 bases). The sample was peripheral blood, taken 28 days after the second AZD1222 dose. The CDR3 DNA reads as TGCGCCAGCAGCCCCATCGACAGCTACGAGCAGTACTTC. Translation: CASSPIDSYEQYF.